The 12 T cell receptor beta chains below come from one sample, sequenced in a study of T cell responses to AZD1222 COVID-19 vaccine. Assay used: immunoSEQ multiplex PCR; TCRdb lists only in-frame clones, some missing. In the table there are approximately 100,000 clones, 90% to 95% of which are singletons. The sequences come from peripheral blood, collected on day 0 of AZD1222 vaccination. The receptor set was obtained from an adult in good health.

The V and J genes are TRBV11-3 and TRBJ1-6; no clear D gene. V lost 3 bases, J lost 5 bases, and 14 bases lay in between. In germline, CDR1 is SGHNT, CDR2 YENEEA. The CDR3 is 16 residues long. DNA of the CDR3: TGTGCCAGCAGCTTTAGGCCTTCTGGAAATAATTCACCCCTCCACTTT. Encoded protein: CASSFRPSGNNSPLHF.

The chain carries TRBV7-2 and TRBJ2-2, with 8 bases that match TRBD1. The V gene's germline CDR1 is SGHTA and CDR2 FQGNSA. The CDR3 extends over 15 amino acids. V was clipped by 6 bases and J by 2 bases; unmatched bases: 5. The CDR3 bases are TGTGCCAGCAGTTCGACAGGGGCAAACACCGGGGAGCTGTTTTTT. It yields the protein CASSSTGANTGELFF.

This rearrangement joins TRBV9 to TRBJ2-3; TRBD2 aligns across 16 bases. The CDR3 length is 21 residues. The germline V gene has CDR1 SGDLS and CDR2 YYNGEE. The V gene end was trimmed by 0 bases and the J gene end by 4 bases; junction bases not matched to a gene: 14. The CDR3 DNA is TGTGCCAGCAGCGTAGCGGAGGGGACCGGGACTAGCGGGGGGGCGCCAGATACGCAGTATTTT. This gives the protein CASSVAEGTGTSGGAPDTQYF.

The J gene is TRBJ2-2, the V gene TRBV18, with 7 bases matching TRBD1. The CDR3 is 17 residues long. The germline V gene has CDR1 KGHSH and CDR2 LQKENI. V lost 4 bases, J lost 5 bases, and 13 bases stayed unmatched. The DNA of the CDR3 is TGTGCCAGCTCACGCGACAGGGTCAAAAGGAGTACCGGGGAGCTGTTTTTT. Translation: CASSRDRVKRSTGELFF.

The chain couples TRBV27 to TRBJ1-2; perhaps TRBD1 as D (6 bases). CDR1 is MNHEY, CDR2 SMNVEV, per germline (reference sequence). The CDR3 is made up of 12 amino acids. V lost 5 bases, J lost 6 bases, and 10 bases lay in between. The CDR3 loop reads CASSQGPDGYTF. CDR3 DNA: TGTGCCAGCAGTCAGGGGCCGGATGGCTACACCTTC.

V and J are TRBV7-9 and TRBJ1-5, with 7 bases fitting TRBD1. V gave up 5 bases and J gave up 4 bases; unmatched junction bases: 5. Germline V CDR1 and CDR2: SEHNR, FQNEAQ (reference sequence). This CDR3 is built from 14 residues. The CDR3 region has the DNA TGTGCCAGCAGCGTTGGGACAGTAAATCAGCCCCAGCATTTT. This encodes CASSVGTVNQPQHF.

The chain joins TRBV4-3 to TRBJ1-2; perhaps TRBD1 as D (5 bases). The V end lost 0 bases, the J end lost 9 bases, and 17 bases lay between the germline ends. CDR1 is LGHNA and CDR2 is YSLEER in the germline V gene. CDR3 length equals 15 residues. CDR3 nucleotides: TGCGCCAGCAGCCAAGATTGGGGACCCCGGACCCGCTACACCTTC. Translated: CASSQDWGPRTRYTF.

The chain is built from TRBV4-1 and TRBJ2-4, with D maybe TRBD2 (5 bases). This CDR3 is 21 amino acids long. Germline V CDR1 and CDR2: MGHRA, YSYEKL. V gave up 3 bases and J gave up 3 bases, with 30 bases separating them. The CDR3 coding sequence is TGCGCCAGCAGCCAGGAAGGACGGGGAAATCGTGGAGGAGAGTTCAAAAACATTCAGTACTTC. Translating gives CASSQEGRGNRGGEFKNIQYF.

The V call is TRBV9, the J call TRBJ1-1; no definite D call. Trimming shortened V by 5 bases and J by 1 base, and 15 bases separated the two germline ends. Germline V CDR1 and CDR2: SGDLS, YYNGEE. The CDR3 is 15 amino acids. The DNA of the CDR3 is TGTGCCAGCAGTCTCGACTGGAGCGAGAACACTGAAGCTTTCTTT. Encoded protein: CASSLDWSENTEAFF.

The rearrangement links TRBV5-4 to TRBJ1-5; D is unresolved. The V and J ends lost 4 bases and 7 bases respectively, with 15 bases between them. This CDR3 is 14 amino acids long. Germline V gene lookup returns CDR1 SGHNT and CDR2 YYREEE (reference sequence). The chain's CDR3 is CASSIHPAGQPQHF. The CDR3 region has the DNA TGTGCCAGCAGCATTCATCCTGCGGGCCAGCCCCAGCATTTT.

This chain joins TRBV5-1 and TRBJ2-7; D perhaps matches TRBD2 (6 bases). Germline V gives CDR1 SGHRS, CDR2 YFSETQ. The CDR3 spans 13 residues. The V end lost 5 bases, the J end lost 2 bases, and 11 bases lay between the germline ends. This chain's CDR3 is CASRASDAYEQYF. The CDR3 nucleotides are TGCGCCAGCAGGGCTAGCGATGCCTACGAGCAGTACTTC.

The V gene is TRBV19, the J gene TRBJ1-1; D is undetermined. The CDR3 runs to 14 residues. V lost 0 bases to trimming and J lost 3 bases, with 8 bases between them. Germline V gene sequence: CDR1 LNHDA, CDR2 SQIVND (reference sequence). The CDR3 DNA is TGTGCCAGTAGTATAGACGCAGAATACACTGAAGCTTTCTTT. Translating it yields CASSIDAEYTEAFF.